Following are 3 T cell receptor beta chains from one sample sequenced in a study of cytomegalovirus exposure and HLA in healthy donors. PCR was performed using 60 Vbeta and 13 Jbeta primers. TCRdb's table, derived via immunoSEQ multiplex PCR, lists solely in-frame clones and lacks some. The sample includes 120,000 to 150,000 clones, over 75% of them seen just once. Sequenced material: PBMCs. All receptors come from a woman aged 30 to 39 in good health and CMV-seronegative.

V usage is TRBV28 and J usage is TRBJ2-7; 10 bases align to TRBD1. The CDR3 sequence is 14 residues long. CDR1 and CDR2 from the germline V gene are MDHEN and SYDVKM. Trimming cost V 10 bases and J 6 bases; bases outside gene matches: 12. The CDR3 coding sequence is TGTGCCATCACCACCGGGACAGGGGTTCGCGAGCAGTACTTC. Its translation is CAITTGTGVREQYF.

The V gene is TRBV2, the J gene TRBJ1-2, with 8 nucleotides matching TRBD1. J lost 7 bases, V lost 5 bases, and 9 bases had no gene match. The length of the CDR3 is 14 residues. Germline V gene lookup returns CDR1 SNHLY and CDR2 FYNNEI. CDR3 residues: CASSRQGAGGGYTF. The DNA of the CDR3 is TGTGCCAGCAGTCGGCAGGGGGCAGGGGGTGGCTACACCTTC.

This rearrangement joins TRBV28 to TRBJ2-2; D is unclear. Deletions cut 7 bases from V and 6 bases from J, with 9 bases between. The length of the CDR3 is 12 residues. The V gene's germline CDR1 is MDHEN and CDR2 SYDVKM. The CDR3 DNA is TGTGCCAGCATACAGCTTCCCGGGGAGCTGTTTTTT. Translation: CASIQLPGELFF.